This T cell receptor beta chain stems from a study of T cell changes during pregnancy in multiple sclerosis. Clones were read by immunoSEQ multiplex PCR, and TCRdb kept only the in-frame ones, dropping some. There are about 21,000 clones in the sample; more than 85% occur only once, and 0.55% to 0.7% lies in the top ten. Trimming removed 2 bases at V and 3 bases at J, with 13 bases between. Germline V gene data show CDR1 as MNHEY and CDR2 as SVGAGI. This CDR3 is built from 15 residues. The sequence derives from a female donor with multiple sclerosis, enrolled in a pregnancy study. This specimen consisted of CD4+ T cells from peripheral blood mononuclear cells, obtained in the third trimester of pregnancy. V and J are TRBV6-5 and TRBJ1-2, with TRBD1 as a possible D gene (5 bases). DNA of the CDR3: TGTGCCAGCAGTTACCGCCAGGGTGGGGACTATGGCTACACCTTC. Translating it yields CASSYRQGGDYGYTF.